This T cell receptor beta chain emerged from a study of T cell responses to AZD1222 COVID-19 vaccine. General study points: As reported, nearly half of all spike-specific TCRs target variant regions that are unmutated. At 160-218 and 743-854, vaccine-associated CD4 TCRs were dominant, and they spanned spike. Vaccination with two AZD1222 doses was followed by a rise in Spike-specific TCR breadth and depth. Just a handful of AZD1222 recipients were seropositive at baseline.

Profiling relied on immunoSEQ multiplex PCR, and the TCRdb table lists in-frame clones only, not all of them. The profile shows over 150,000 clones, roughly 92% of them singletons. V lost 0 bases to trimming and J lost 6 bases, with 10 bases between them. The CDR3 covers 15 residues. Germline CDR1 SGHRS, CDR2 YFSETQ. In the case of this clone: Its antigen is unidentified.

This TCR derives from an adult who received the AZD1222 COVID-19 vaccine. The sample here was peripheral blood, taken 28 days after the second AZD1222 dose. The V gene is TRBV5-1, the J gene TRBJ1-6; no reliable D call. CDR3 protein: CASSLGGSGNSPLHF. DNA for the CDR3: TGCGCCAGCAGCTTGGGGGGATCCGGTAATTCACCCCTCCACTTT.